This T cell receptor (beta chain) was found in a study of CD8+CD57+ T cells in acquired aplastic anemia. Study conclusions and caveats: CD8+ Simpson's diversity showed no significant patient-control difference. Overlapping CD8+ CDR3 repertoires of patients and controls contained 25 to 35 shared sequences.

Investigators profiled TCR beta VDJ and CDR3 from genomic DNA template. TCRdb passed the reads through MiXCR, listing each CDR3 protein once. The sample contains about 180,000 distinct CDR3 sequences, more than 60% of which appear only once. In its sample, this clonotype was seen many times. The antigen is unknown. This CDR3 has 14 amino acids. Losses at the gene ends were 3 bases for V and 2 bases for J; bases not matched to a gene: 2. CD8+CD57+ cell expansion, shown by flow cytometry, had occurred in the patients selected for sequencing. The enrolled patients all had severe acquired aplastic anemia. Blood came from patients not yet given any therapy.

The sequenced material came from sorted CD4+, CD8+, or CD8+CD57+ T cells (not recorded which) from PBMCs. This clonotype was sampled from a human donor with aplastic anemia. V usage is TRBV12-3 or TRBV12-4 and J usage is TRBJ2-3, with TRBD2 matching 7 bases. CDR3 in amino acids: CASSFGGTTDTQYF. The CDR3 nucleotides read TGTGCCAGCAGTTTCGGGGGGACCACAGATACGCAGTATTTT.